This T cell receptor (beta chain) emerged from a study of PD-L1 blockade in urothelial cancer. About the study: In about 2014, patients got going on atezolizumab, taking 1,200 mg intravenously every 3 weeks. Of some 30 patients, about 25 were males with bladder-origin urothelial cancer. Blood analysis took place 3 weeks (second dose) and 6 weeks after treatment start. The median T cell count in blood samples was more than 110,000.

The CDR3 consists of 13 residues. Trimming took off 1 base at V and 3 bases at J, with 10 bases between the two ends. Germline CDR1 GTSNPN, CDR2 SVGIG (reference sequence). TCRdb's table, derived via immunoSEQ multiplex PCR, lists solely in-frame clones and lacks some. Counted here are tens of thousands of clones, roughly 87% occurring once; the ten biggest clones make up around 3.4%. The sequence came from a man aged 65 to 79 with urothelial cancer. V is TRBV30 and J is TRBJ2-7; D possibly corresponds to TRBD1 (5 bases). Sample: PBMCs, taken around atezolizumab (anti-PD-L1) treatment. The CDR3 protein is CAWSGDSRYEQYF. CDR3 nucleotides: TGTGCCTGGAGTGGAGACAGCCGCTACGAGCAGTACTTC.